Below, 3 T cell receptor beta chains from the same sample are listed, as sequenced in a study of blood T cell repertoires in COVID-19. Produced via immunoSEQ multiplex PCR; TCRdb's table is partial and in-frame only. The sample carries hundreds of thousands of clones, 70% to 90% recorded once. Input material: PBMCs or T cells enriched from blood (not recorded which). These TCRs come from a man aged 25-45 years with acute COVID-19.

The J gene is TRBJ2-2, the V gene TRBV30; 7 bases are shared with TRBD2. CDR1 and CDR2 from the germline V gene are GTSNPN and SVGIG (reference sequence). V shed 8 bases, J shed 2 bases, and the junction held 14 bases outside the gene matches. This CDR3 spans 16 amino acids. The CDR3 coding sequence is TGTGCCGGCGGCCCCGGATCTAGCGGAAACACCGGGGAGCTGTTTTTT. Protein product: CAGGPGSSGNTGELFF.

The chain couples TRBV27 to TRBJ1-6; TRBD1 is a possible D gene (6 bases). The germline gives CDR1 MNHEY, CDR2 SMNVEV (reference sequence). The CDR3 loop spans 15 amino acids. The V gene lost 5 bases and the J gene lost 5 bases, with 13 bases spanning the gap. Written as DNA, the CDR3 is TGTGCCAGCAGTGTCGGACAGACAAATAATTCACCCCTCCACTTT. Protein sequence: CASSVGQTNNSPLHF.

V and J are TRBV6-2 or TRBV6-3 and TRBJ2-7; D gene uncertain. The CDR3 length is 13 residues. CDR1 and CDR2 from the germline V gene are MNHEY and SVGEGT. Between the trimmed V and J ends, which lost 5 bases and 2 bases, there was a span of 10 bases. The CDR3 region has the DNA TGTGCCAGCAGTCGAAAACACCCCTACGAGCAGTACTTC. Translated, it gives CASSRKHPYEQYF.